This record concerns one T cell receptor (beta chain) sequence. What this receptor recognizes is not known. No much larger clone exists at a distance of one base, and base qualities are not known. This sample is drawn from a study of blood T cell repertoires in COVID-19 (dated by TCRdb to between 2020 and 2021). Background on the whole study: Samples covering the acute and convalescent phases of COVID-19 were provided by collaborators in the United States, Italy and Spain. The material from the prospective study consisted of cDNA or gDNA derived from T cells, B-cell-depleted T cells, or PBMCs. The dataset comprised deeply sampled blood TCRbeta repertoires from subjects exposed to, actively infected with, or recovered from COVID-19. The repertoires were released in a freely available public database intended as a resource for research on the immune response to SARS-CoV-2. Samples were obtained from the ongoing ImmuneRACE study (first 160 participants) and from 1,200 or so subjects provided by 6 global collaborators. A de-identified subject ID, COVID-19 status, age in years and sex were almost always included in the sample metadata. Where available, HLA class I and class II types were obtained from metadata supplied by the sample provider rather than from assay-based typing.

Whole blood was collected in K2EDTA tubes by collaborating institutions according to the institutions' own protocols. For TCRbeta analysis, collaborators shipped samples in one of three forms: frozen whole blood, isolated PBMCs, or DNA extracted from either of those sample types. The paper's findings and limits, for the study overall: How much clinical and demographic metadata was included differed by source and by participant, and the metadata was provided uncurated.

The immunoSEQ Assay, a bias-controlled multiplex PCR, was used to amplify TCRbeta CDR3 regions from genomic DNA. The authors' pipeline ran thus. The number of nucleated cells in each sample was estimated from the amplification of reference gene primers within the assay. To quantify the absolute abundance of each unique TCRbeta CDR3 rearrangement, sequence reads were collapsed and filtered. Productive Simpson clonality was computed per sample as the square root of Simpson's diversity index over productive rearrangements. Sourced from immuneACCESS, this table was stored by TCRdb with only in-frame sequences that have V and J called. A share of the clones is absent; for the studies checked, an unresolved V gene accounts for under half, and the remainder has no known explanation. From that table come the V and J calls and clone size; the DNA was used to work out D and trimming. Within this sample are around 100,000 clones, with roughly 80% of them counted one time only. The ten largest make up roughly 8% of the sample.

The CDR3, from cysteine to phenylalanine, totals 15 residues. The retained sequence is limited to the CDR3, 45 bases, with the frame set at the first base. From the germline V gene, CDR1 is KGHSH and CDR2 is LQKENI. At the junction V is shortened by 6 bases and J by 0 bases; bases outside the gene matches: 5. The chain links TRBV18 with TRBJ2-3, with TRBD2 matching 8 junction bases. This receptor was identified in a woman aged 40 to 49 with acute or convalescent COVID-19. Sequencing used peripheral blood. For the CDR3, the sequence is CASSLTSGSTDTQYF. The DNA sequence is TGTGCCAGCTCCCTAACTAGCGGAAGCACAGATACGCAGTATTTT.